The clone carrying this T cell receptor beta chain occurred a few times. The CDR3 sequence is 13 residues long. The V gene lost 3 bases and the J gene lost 2 bases, with 8 bases spanning the gap. CDR1 and CDR2 from the germline V gene are DFQATT and SNEGSKA (reference sequence). Each sample used at least 6 million PBMCs. The data are from a study of blood T cells in healthy people across ages. A sample-barcoded 5' primer and a J-beta primer mix were used in a second PCR of roughly 7 to 11 cycles. Each cDNA molecule carried a tag from a template-switch adaptor that contained 12 random nucleotides. TCRdb independently ran MiXCR on the 5' RACE reads; one entry per CDR3 protein. The data contain around 1,600,000 distinct CDR3 sequences, approximately 39% of them singletons.

Sequencing was done on a sample of blood. This clonotype was sampled from a woman younger than 35 in good health. The V and J genes are TRBV20-1 and TRBJ2-1; D uncertain. CDR3: CSASRATYNEQFF. CDR3 DNA sequence: TGCAGTGCTAGCCGAGCGACCTACAATGAGCAGTTCTTC.